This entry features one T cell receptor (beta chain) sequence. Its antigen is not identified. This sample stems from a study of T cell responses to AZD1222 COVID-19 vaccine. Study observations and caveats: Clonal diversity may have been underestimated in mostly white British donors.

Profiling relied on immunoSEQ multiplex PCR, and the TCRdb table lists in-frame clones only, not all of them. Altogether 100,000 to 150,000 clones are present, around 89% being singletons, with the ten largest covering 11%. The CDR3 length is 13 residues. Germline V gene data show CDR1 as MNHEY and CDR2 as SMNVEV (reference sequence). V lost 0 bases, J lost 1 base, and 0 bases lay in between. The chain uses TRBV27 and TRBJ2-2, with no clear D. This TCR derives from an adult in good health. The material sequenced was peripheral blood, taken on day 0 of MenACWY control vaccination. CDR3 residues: CASSLSNTGELFF. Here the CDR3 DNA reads TGTGCCAGCAGTTTATCGAACACCGGGGAGCTGTTTTTT.